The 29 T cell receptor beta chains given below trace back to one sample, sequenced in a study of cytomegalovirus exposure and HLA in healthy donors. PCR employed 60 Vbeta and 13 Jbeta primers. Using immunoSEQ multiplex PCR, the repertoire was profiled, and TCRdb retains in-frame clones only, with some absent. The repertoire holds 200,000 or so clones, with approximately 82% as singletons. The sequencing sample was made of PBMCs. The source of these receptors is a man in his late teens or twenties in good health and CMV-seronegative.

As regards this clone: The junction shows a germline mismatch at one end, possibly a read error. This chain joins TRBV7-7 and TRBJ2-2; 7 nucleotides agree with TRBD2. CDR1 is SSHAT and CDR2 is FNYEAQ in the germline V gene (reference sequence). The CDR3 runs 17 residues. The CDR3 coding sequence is TGTGCTAGCAGCTTGAGAATGGCGGGAGTCCGGACCGGGGAGCTGTTTTTT. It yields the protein CASSLRMAGVRTGELFF.

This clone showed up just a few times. The CDR3 DNA is TGCAGCGCTCGGACTAGCGGGATGACAGATACGCAGTATTTT. It encodes CSARTSGMTDTQYF. The V gene is TRBV29-1, the J gene TRBJ2-3, with TRBD2 matching 12 bases. Looked up from germline, CDR1 is SQVTM and CDR2 is ANQGSEA. The CDR3 loop spans 14 amino acids. Trimming took 7 bases from V and 3 from J; bases not matched to a gene: 5.

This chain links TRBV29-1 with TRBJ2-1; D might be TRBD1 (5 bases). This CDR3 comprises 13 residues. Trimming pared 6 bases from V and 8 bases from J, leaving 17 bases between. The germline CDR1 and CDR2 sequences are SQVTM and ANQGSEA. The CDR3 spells CSVSGPTEDEQFF. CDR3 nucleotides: TGCAGCGTATCGGGTCCGACAGAAGATGAGCAGTTCTTC.

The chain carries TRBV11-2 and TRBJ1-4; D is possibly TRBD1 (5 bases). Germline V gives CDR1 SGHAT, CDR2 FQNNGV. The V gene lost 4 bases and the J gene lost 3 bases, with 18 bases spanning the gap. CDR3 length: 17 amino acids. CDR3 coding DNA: TGTGCCAGCAGCTCCCCGGGAGGGACGGGTCCTAATGAAAAACTGTTTTTT. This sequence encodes CASSSPGGTGPNEKLFF. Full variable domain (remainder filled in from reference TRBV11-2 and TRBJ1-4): EAGVAQSPRYKIIEKRQSVAFWCNPISGHATLYWYQQILGQGPKLLIQFQNNGVVDDSQLPKDRFSAERLKGVDSTLKIQPAKLEDSAVYLCASSSPGGTGPNEKLFFGSGTQLSVL.

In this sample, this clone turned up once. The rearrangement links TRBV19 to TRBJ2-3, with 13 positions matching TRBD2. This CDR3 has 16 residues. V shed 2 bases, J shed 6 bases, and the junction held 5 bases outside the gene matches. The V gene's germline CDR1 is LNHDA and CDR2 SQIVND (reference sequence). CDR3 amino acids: CASSIRLAGGQDTQYF. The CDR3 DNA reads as TGTGCCAGTAGTATAAGACTAGCGGGAGGCCAGGATACGCAGTATTTT.

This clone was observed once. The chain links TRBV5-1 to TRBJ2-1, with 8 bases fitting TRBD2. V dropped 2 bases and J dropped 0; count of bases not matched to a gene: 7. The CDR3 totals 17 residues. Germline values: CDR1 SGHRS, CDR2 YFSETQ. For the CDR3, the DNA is TGCGCCAGCAGCTTAGGGACTAGACCGAGCTCCTACAATGAGCAGTTCTTC. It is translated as CASSLGTRPSSYNEQFF.

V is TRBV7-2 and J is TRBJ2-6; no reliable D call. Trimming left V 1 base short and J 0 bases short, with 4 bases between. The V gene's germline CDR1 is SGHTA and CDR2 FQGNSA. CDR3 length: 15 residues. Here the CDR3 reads CASSLDGSGANVLTF. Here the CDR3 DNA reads TGTGCCAGCAGCTTAGACGGCTCTGGGGCCAACGTCCTGACTTTC.

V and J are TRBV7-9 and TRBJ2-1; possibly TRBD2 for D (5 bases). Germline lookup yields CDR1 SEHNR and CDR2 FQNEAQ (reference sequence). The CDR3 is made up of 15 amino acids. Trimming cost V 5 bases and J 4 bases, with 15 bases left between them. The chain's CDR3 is CASSAPSLGYNEQFF. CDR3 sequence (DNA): TGTGCCAGCAGCGCTCCTAGCCTTGGTTACAATGAGCAGTTCTTC.

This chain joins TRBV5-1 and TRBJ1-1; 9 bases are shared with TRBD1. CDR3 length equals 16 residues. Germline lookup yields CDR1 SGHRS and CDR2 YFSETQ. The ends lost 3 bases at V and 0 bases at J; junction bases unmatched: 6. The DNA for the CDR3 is TGCGCCAGCAGCTACACAGGGGGCCGAGTGAACACTGAAGCTTTCTTT. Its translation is CASSYTGGRVNTEAFF. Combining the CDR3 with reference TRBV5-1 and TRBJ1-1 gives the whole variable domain KAGVTQTPRYLIKTRGQQVTLSCSPISGHRSVSWYQQTPGQGLQFLFEYFSETQRNKGNFPGRFSGRQFSNSRSEMNVSTLELGDSALYLCASSYTGGRVNTEAFFGQGTRLTVV.

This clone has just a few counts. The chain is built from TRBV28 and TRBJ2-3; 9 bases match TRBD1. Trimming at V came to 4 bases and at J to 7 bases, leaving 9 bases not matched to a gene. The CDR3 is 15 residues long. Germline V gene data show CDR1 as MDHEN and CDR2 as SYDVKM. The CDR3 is CASSYPLTGGNTQYF. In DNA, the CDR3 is TGTGCCAGCAGTTACCCCCTGACAGGGGGGAATACGCAGTATTTT.

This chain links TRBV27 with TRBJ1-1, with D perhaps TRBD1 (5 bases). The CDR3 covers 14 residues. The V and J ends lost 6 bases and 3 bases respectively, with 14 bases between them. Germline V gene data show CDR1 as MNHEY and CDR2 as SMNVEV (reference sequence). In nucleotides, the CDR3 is TGTGCCAGCAGACCCCCGGGGGTGGACACTGAAGCTTTCTTT. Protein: CASRPPGVDTEAFF.

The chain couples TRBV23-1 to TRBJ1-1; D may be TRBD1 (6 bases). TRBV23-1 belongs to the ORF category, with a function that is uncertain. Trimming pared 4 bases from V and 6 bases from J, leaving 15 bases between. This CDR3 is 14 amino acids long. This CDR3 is CASSLTGSLAEAFF. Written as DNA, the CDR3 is TGCGCCAGCAGTCTTACAGGGAGTCTCGCTGAAGCTTTCTTT.

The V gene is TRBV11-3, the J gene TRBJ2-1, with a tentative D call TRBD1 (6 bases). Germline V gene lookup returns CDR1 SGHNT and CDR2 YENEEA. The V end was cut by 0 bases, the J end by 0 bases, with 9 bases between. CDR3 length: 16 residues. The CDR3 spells CASSLDLGGSYNEQFF. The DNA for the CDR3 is TGTGCCAGCAGCTTAGATCTAGGGGGCTCCTACAATGAGCAGTTCTTC.

The CDR3 loop reads CASSAGTLTHEQYF. The CDR3 DNA is TGTGCCAGCAGCGCCGGGACACTGACCCACGAGCAGTACTTC. The genes are TRBV9 and TRBJ2-7; possible D gene TRBD1, 6 bases. CDR1 is SGDLS and CDR2 is YYNGEE in the germline V gene. The V end lost 3 bases, the J end lost 5 bases, and 15 bases lay between the germline ends. CDR3 length equals 14 residues.

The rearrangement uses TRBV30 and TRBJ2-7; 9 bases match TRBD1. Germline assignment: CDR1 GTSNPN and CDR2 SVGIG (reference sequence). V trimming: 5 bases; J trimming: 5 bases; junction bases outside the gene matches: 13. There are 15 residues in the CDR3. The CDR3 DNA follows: TGTGCCTGGTCTGCGGGACAGGGAAACGAGGACGAGCAGTACTTC. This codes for CAWSAGQGNEDEQYF.

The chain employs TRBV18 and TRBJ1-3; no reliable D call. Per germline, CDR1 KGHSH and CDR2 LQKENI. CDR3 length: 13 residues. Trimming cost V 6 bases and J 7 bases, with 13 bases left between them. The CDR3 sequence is CASSQRTDNTIYF. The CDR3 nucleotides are TGTGCCAGCTCTCAGCGGACCGACAACACCATATATTTT.

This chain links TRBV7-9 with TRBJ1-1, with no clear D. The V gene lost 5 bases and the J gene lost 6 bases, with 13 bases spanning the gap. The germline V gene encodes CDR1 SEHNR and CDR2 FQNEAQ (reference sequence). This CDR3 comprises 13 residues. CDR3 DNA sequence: TGTGCCAGCAGCCCGGTTGTGGGCGCTGAAGCTTTCTTT. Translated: CASSPVVGAEAFF.

The CDR3 spells CASSQGATTEAFF. CDR3 DNA sequence: TGTGCCAGCTCACAGGGGGCGACCACTGAAGCTTTCTTT. The J gene is TRBJ1-1, the V gene TRBV18, with TRBD1 matching 7 bases. V dropped 4 bases and J dropped 4; count of bases not matched to a gene: 3. This CDR3 contains 13 residues. Germline values: CDR1 KGHSH, CDR2 LQKENI.

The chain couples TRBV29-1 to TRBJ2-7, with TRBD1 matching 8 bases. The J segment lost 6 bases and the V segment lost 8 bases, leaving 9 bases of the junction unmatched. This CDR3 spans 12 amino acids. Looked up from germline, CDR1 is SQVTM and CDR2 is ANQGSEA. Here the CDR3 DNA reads TGCAGCTTCAGACAGGGGACGGTCGAGCAGTACTTC. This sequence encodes CSFRQGTVEQYF.

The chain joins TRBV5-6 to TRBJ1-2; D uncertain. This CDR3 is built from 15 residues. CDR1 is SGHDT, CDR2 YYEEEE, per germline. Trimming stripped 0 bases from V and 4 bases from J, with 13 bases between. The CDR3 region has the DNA TGTGCCAGCAGCTTGGGAAACATCCGCCTCTATGGCTACACCTTC. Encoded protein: CASSLGNIRLYGYTF.

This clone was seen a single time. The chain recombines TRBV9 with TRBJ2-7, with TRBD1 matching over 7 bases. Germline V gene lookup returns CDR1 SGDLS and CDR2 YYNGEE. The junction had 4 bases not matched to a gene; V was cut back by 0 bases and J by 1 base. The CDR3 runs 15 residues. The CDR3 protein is CASSVGTGFSYEQYF. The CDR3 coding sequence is TGTGCCAGCAGCGTAGGGACAGGATTTTCCTACGAGCAGTACTTC.

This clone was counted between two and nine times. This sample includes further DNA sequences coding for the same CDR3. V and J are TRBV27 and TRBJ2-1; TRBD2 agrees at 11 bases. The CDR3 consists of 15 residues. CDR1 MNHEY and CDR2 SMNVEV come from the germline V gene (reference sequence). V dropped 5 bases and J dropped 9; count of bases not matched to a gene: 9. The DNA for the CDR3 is TGTGCCAGCAGTCCAGGGACTAGCGGTTTTGGTGAGCAGTTCTTC. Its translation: CASSPGTSGFGEQFF.

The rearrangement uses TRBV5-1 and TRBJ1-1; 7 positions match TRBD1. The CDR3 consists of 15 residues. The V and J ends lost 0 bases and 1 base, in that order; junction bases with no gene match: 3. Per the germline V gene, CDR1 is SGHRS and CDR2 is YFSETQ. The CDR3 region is CASSLGGQTNTEAFF. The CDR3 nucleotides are TGCGCCAGCAGCTTGGGGGGACAGACGAACACTGAAGCTTTCTTT.

CDR3 sequence (DNA): TGTGCCAGCAGCTTGGCCGCAGGGGACAGGGGCCACGAGCAGTACTTC. Amino acid sequence: CASSLAAGDRGHEQYF. The chain uses TRBV5-4 and TRBJ2-7, with TRBD1 matching over 10 bases. This CDR3 comprises 16 residues. With 0 bases clipped from V and 5 bases from J, the junction kept 8 bases outside the gene matches. Germline lookup yields CDR1 SGHNT and CDR2 YYREEE (reference sequence). The full variable domain, completed using reference TRBV5-4 and TRBJ2-7, is ETGVTQSPTHLIKTRGQQVTLRCSSQSGHNTVSWYQQALGQGPQFIFQYYREEENGRGNFPPRFSGLQFPNYSSELNVNALELDDSALYLCASSLAAGDRGHEQYFGPGTRLTVT.

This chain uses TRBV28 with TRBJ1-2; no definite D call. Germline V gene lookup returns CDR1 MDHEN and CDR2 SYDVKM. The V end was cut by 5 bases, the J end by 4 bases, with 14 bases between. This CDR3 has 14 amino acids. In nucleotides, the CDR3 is TGTGCCAGCAGTACCCCGATCCGAGGCTATGGCTACACCTTC. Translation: CASSTPIRGYGYTF.

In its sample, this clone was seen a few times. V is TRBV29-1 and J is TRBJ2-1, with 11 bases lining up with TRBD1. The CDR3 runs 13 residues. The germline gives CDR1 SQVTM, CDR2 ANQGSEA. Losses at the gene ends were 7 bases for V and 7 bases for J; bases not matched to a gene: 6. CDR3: CSESGQGENEQFF. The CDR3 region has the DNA TGCAGCGAATCGGGACAGGGGGAGAATGAGCAGTTCTTC.

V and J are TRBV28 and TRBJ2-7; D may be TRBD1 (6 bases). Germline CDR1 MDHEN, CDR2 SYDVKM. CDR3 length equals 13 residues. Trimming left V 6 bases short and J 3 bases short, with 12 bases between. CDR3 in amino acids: CASRPLTGYEQYF. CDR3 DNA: TGTGCCAGCAGACCTTTGACAGGCTACGAGCAGTACTTC.

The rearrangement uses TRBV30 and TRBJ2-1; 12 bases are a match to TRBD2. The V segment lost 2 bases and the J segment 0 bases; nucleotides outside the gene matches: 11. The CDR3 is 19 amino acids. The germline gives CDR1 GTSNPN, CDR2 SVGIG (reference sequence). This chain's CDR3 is CAWSNSGTSGPASYNEQFF. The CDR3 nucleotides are TGTGCCTGGAGTAACTCCGGGACTAGCGGGCCCGCCTCCTACAATGAGCAGTTCTTC.

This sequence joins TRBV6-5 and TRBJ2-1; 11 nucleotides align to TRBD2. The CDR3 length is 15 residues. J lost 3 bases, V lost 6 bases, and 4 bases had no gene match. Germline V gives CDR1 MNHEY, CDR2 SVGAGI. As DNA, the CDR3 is TGTGCCAGCAGCCCTAGCGGGAGGTTCTACAATGAGCAGTTCTTC. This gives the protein CASSPSGRFYNEQFF.